Listed below are T cell receptor beta chains from one sample, sequenced in a study of PD-L1 blockade in urothelial cancer. Method: immunoSEQ multiplex PCR; TCRdb's copy keeps in-frame clones and lacks some. The table lists roughly 76,000 clones, around 90% of them singletons. The sequencing here drew on PBMCs, taken around atezolizumab (anti-PD-L1) treatment. These receptors originate from a woman of 80 years or more with urothelial cancer. The CDR3 runs from the conserved cysteine through the conserved F or W. D genes are given only for firm matches. For some rows the clone size is stated as once, few or many, or as a class when expanded; others skip it.

CDR3 protein	CDR3 DNA	D gene	V gene	clone size	J gene
CAGASGAGNTEAFF	TGTGCCGGGGCATCAGGGGCCGGAAACACTGAAGCTTTCTTT	.	TRBV18	once	TRBJ1-1
CASRQRETYNEQFF	TGTGCCAGCAGACAGCGGGAGACCTACAATGAGCAGTTCTTC	TRBD2	TRBV6-6	.	TRBJ2-1
CASSEQGVNTGELFF	TGTGCCAGCAGTGAGCAGGGGGTAAACACCGGGGAGCTGTTTTTT	TRBD1	TRBV2	.	TRBJ2-2
CASRPGAGRIRGQPQHF	TGTGCCAGCAGGCCAGGGGCAGGGCGAATACGGGGACAGCCCCAGCATTTT	.	TRBV28	.	TRBJ1-5
CASSVTGATDTQYF	TGTGCCAGCTCGGTGACAGGGGCCACAGATACGCAGTATTTT	TRBD1	TRBV6-4	.	TRBJ2-3
CAISRTNSYEQYF	TGTGCCATCAGCCGAACAAACTCCTACGAGCAGTACTTC	.	TRBV10-3	.	TRBJ2-7
CASSPEGTGDYGYTF	TGTGCCAGCTCACCTGAAGGGACAGGGGACTATGGCTACACCTTC	TRBD1	TRBV18	.	TRBJ1-2
CASSVGHTNTGELFF	TGTGCCAGCAGCGTAGGACATACGAACACCGGGGAGCTGTTTTTT	.	TRBV9	.	TRBJ2-2
CASSLNGIYGYTF	TGTGCCAGCAGTTTAAACGGTATCTATGGCTACACCTTC	.	TRBV28	.	TRBJ1-2
CASSIRRSSYEQYF	TGTGCCAGTAGTATCAGGAGGAGCTCCTACGAGCAGTACTTC	.	TRBV19	.	TRBJ2-7
CASSLRRSDGYTF	TGTGCCAGCAGCTTAAGGAGGTCCGATGGCTACACCTTC	.	TRBV7-3	.	TRBJ1-2
CASSLFSGRAGNEQFF	TGTGCCAGCAGCCTATTTAGCGGGAGGGCCGGCAATGAGCAGTTCTTC	TRBD2	TRBV7-9	once	TRBJ2-1
CASSLGTGRSYNEQFF	TGTGCCAGCAGCTTGGGAACAGGGCGCTCCTACAATGAGCAGTTCTTC	.	TRBV5-4	.	TRBJ2-1
CASSLTGGSGNSYEQYF	TGTGCCAGCAGCTTAACCGGGGGTAGCGGGAACTCCTACGAGCAGTACTTC	TRBD2	TRBV11-2	.	TRBJ2-7
CASSIESHSGAFF	TGTGCCAGTAGTATTGAGTCACACAGCGGAGCTTTCTTT	.	TRBV19	.	TRBJ1-1
CASSPGTGGSGELFF	TGTGCCAGCAGCCCCGGGACAGGGGGATCAGGGGAGCTGTTTTTT	TRBD1	TRBV5-4	.	TRBJ2-2
CASSQVGLAGEQDTQYF	TGCGCCAGCAGCCAAGTCGGACTAGCGGGAGAACAAGATACGCAGTATTTT	TRBD2	TRBV4-1	.	TRBJ2-3
CASSPRDISEAFF	TGTGCCAGCAGCCCCCGGGACATATCTGAAGCTTTCTTT	.	TRBV9	.	TRBJ1-1
CASSQTGDRGQPQHF	TGTGCCAGCAGTCAAACAGGGGACAGAGGACAGCCCCAGCATTTT	TRBD1	TRBV7-8	.	TRBJ1-5
CASSLKGTGDTGELFF	TGCGCCAGCAGCTTGAAGGGGACAGGTGATACCGGGGAGCTGTTTTTT	TRBD1	TRBV5-1	.	TRBJ2-2
CASSQARRRNTGELFF	TGTGCCAGCAGCCAAGCGAGGCGGAGGAACACCGGGGAGCTGTTTTTT	.	TRBV14	.	TRBJ2-2
CASSPGQGMEKLFF	TGTGCCAGCAGCCCGGGACAGGGTATGGAAAAACTGTTTTTT	TRBD1	TRBV7-9	.	TRBJ1-4
CASSLATAGGGEQYF	TGTGCCAGCAGCTTAGCCACGGCGGGAGGTGGCGAGCAGTACTTC	TRBD2	TRBV7-6	.	TRBJ2-7
CASSLAGLQNYGYTF	TGTGCCAGCAGCTTAGCTGGACTACAAAACTATGGCTACACCTTC	.	TRBV13	.	TRBJ1-2
CASSDTSGANVLTF	TGCGCCAGCAGTGATACATCTGGGGCCAACGTCCTGACTTTC	.	TRBV10-1	.	TRBJ2-6
CASSKGLAGGLLHNEQFF	TGTGCCAGTAGTAAGGGACTAGCGGGAGGGCTTTTACACAATGAGCAGTTCTTC	TRBD2	TRBV19	.	TRBJ2-1
CASSLAPGVGYGYTF	TGTGCCAGCAGTCTCGCCCCCGGGGTTGGCTATGGCTACACCTTC	.	TRBV7-3	.	TRBJ1-2
CSVLDTLFQFF	TGCAGCGTTTTGGACACTCTGTTCCAGTTCTTC	.	TRBV29-1	.	TRBJ2-1
CASSFGAEKTQYF	TGTGCCAGCAGCTTTGGGGCGGAAAAGACCCAGTACTTC	.	TRBV7-6	.	TRBJ2-5
CASSWTGEKQFF	TGCGCCAGCAGTTGGACTGGGGAAAAGCAGTTCTTC	.	TRBV10-2	.	TRBJ2-1
CASSYSRQASTDTQYF	TGTGCCAGCAGTTATTCCCGACAGGCCAGCACAGATACGCAGTATTTT	.	TRBV6-6	.	TRBJ2-3
CAILKGAGSPSDGYTF	TGTGCCATTCTAAAGGGGGCGGGGTCCCCATCCGACGGCTACACCTTC	TRBD1	TRBV2	.	TRBJ1-2
CAGGRNQPQHF	TGTGCCGGGGGGAGAAATCAGCCCCAGCATTTT	.	TRBV6-1	.	TRBJ1-5
CASRQGARTGELFF	TGTGCCAGCCGACAGGGGGCTCGTACCGGGGAGCTGTTTTTT	TRBD1	TRBV27	.	TRBJ2-2
CASSPLAGGSGELFF	TGTGCCAGCAGCCCACTAGCGGGAGGTTCGGGGGAGCTGTTTTTT	TRBD2	TRBV4-2	.	TRBJ2-2
CASSLVYGGSNYGYTF	TGTGCCAGCAGTTTAGTCTATGGGGGCTCGAACTATGGCTACACCTTC	.	TRBV27	.	TRBJ1-2